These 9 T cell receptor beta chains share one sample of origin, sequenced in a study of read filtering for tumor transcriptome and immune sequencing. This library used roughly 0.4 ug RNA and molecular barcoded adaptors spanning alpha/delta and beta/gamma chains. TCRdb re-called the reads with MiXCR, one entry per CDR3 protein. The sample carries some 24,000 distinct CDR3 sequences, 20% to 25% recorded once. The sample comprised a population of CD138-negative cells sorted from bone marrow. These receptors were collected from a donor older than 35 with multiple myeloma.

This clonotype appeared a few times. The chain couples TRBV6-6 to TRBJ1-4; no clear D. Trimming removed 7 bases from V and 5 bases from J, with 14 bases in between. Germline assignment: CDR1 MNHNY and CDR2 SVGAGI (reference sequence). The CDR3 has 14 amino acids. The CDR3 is CASTPRVDNEKLFF. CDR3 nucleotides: TGTGCCAGCACCCCGCGGGTCGACAATGAAAAACTGTTTTTT.

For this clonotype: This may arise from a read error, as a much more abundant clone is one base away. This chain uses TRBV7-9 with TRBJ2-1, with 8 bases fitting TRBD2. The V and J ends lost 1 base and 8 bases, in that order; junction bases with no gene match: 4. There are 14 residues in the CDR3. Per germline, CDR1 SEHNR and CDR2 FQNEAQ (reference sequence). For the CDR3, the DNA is TGTGCCAGCAGCTTAGGGACAGCGGGGGATGAGCAGTTCTTC. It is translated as CASSLGTAGDEQFF.

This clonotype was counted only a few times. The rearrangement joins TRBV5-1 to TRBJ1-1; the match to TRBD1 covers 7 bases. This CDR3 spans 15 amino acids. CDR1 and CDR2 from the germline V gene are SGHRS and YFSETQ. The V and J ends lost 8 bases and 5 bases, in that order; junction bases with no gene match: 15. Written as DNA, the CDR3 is TGCGCCAGTAGACCTTCACAGGGGTTGGAGACTGAAGCTTTCTTT. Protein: CASRPSQGLETEAFF.

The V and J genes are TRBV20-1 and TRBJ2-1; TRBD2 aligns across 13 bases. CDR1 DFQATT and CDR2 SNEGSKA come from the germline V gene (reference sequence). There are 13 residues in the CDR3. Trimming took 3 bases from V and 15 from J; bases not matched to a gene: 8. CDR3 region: CSARVTSGGPGFF. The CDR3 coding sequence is TGCAGTGCTAGGGTGACTAGCGGGGGGCCGGGGTTCTTC.

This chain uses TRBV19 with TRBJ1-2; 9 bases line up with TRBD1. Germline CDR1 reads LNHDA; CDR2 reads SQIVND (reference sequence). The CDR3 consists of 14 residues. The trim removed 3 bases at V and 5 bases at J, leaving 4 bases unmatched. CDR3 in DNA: TGTGCCAGTAGTATTGGGACAGGGCAATATGGCTACACCTTC. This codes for CASSIGTGQYGYTF.

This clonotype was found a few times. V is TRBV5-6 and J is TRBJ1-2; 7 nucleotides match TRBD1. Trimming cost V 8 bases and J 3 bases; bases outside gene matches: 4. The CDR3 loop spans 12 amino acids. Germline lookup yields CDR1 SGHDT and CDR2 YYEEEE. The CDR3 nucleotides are TGTGCCAGTTCCCAGGGGGACTATGGCTACACCTTC. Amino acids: CASSQGDYGYTF.

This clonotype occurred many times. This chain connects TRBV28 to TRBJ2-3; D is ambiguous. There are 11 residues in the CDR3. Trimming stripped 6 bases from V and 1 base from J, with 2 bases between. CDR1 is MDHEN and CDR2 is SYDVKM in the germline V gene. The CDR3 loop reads CASSRTDTQYF. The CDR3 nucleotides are TGTGCCAGCAGCCGCACAGATACGCAGTATTTT.

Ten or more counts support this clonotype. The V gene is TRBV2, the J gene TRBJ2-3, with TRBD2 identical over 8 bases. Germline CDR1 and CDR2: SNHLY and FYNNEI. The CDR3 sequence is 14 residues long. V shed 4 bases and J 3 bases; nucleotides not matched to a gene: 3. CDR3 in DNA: TGTGCCAGCAGTGGGGGGACTAGAACAGATACGCAGTATTTT. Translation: CASSGGTRTDTQYF.

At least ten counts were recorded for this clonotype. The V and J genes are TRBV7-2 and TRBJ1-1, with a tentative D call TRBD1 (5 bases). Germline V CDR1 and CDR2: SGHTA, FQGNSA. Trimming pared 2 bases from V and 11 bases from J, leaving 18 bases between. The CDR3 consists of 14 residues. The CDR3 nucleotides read TGTGCCAGCAGCTTACCGGGGCTATTCAAAACGGCTTTCTTT. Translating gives CASSLPGLFKTAFF.